Below, one TCR beta chain is given with its context. This specimen belongs to a study of radiotherapy plus CTLA-4 blockade in lung cancer. Profiling relied on immunoSEQ multiplex PCR, and the TCRdb table lists in-frame clones only, not all of them. The sample records approximately 72,000 clones, roughly three quarters being singletons. The TCR was taken from a human donor with non-small cell lung cancer who had a complete response to radiotherapy plus ipilimumab. The input for sequencing was peripheral blood, taken from a patient treated with radiotherapy plus ipilimumab.

This chain's CDR3 is CASSLEWGNYGYTF. CDR3 DNA: TGCGCCAGCAGCTTGGAATGGGGGAACTATGGCTACACCTTC. The chain uses TRBV5-1 and TRBJ1-2; the D gene is possibly TRBD1 (5 bases). Germline V lookup: CDR1 SGHRS, CDR2 YFSETQ. V shed 0 bases and J shed 2 bases, with 8 bases lying between them. The CDR3 is made up of 14 amino acids.